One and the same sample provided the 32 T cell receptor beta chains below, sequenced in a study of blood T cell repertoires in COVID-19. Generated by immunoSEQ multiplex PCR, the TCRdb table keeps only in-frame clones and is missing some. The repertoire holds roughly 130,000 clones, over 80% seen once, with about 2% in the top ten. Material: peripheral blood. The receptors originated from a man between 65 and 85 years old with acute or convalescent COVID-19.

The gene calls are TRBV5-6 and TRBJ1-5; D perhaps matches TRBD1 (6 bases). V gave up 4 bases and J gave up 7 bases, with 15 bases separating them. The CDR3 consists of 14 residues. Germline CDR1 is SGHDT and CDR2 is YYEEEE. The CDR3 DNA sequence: TGTGCCAGCAGCGCTGCCAGGGGCCGGCAGCCCCAGCATTTT. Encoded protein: CASSAARGRQPQHF.

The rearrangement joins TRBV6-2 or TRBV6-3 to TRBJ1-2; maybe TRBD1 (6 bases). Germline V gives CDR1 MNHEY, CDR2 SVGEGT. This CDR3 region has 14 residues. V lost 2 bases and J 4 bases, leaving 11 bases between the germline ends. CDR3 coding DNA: TGTGCCAGCAGTTACGCCGGACAGAGCTATGGCTACACCTTC. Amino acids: CASSYAGQSYGYTF.

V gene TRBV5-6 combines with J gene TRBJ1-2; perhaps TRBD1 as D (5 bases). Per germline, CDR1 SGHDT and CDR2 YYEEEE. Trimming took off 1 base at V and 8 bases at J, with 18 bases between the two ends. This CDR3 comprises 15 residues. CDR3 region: CASSLPARELGGYTF. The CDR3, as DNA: TGTGCCAGCAGCTTGCCAGCCAGGGAACTCGGGGGCTACACCTTC.

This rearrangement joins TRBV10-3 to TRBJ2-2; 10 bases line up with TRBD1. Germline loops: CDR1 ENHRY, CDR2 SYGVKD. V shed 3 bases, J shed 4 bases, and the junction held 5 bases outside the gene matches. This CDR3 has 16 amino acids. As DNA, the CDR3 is TGTGCCATCAGTGAAGACAGGGGGCGAGTCACCGGGGAGCTGTTTTTT. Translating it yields CAISEDRGRVTGELFF.

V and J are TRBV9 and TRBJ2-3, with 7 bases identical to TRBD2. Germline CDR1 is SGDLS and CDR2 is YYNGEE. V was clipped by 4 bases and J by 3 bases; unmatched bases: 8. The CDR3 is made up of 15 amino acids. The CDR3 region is CASSLSGATTDTQYF. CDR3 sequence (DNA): TGTGCCAGCAGCTTAAGCGGGGCGACTACAGATACGCAGTATTTT.

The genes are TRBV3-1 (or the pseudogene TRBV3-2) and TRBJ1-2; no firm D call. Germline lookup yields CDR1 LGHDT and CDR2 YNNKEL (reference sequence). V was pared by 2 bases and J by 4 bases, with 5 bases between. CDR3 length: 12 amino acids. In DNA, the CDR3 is TGTGCCAGCAGCCAAACTAGCTATGGCTACACCTTC. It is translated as CASSQTSYGYTF.

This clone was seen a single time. The CDR3 nucleotides are TGTGCCAGCAGTCGACAGGGGGCTGGGGGTGAAAAACTGTTTTTT. Translating gives CASSRQGAGGEKLFF. This chain connects TRBV25-1 to TRBJ1-4; TRBD1 aligns across 10 bases. This CDR3 is 15 amino acids long. CDR1 is MGHDK and CDR2 is SYGVNS in the germline V gene. V was pared by 5 bases and J by 7 bases, with 7 bases of the junction left unmatched.

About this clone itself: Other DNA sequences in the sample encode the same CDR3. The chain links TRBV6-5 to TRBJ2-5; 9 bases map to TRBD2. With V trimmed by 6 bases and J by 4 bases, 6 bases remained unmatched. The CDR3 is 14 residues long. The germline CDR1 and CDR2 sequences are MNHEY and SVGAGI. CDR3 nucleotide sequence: TGTGCCAGCAGGGGCGGGGGGGCCGGAGAGACCCAGTACTTC. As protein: CASRGGGAGETQYF.

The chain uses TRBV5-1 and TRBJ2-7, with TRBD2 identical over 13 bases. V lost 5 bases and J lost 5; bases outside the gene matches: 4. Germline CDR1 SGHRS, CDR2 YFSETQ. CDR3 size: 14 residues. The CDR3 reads CASSWTSGGNEQYF. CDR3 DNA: TGCGCCAGCAGTTGGACTAGCGGGGGAAACGAGCAGTACTTC. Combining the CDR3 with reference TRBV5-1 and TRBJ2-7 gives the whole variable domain KAGVTQTPRYLIKTRGQQVTLSCSPISGHRSVSWYQQTPGQGLQFLFEYFSETQRNKGNFPGRFSGRQFSNSRSEMNVSTLELGDSALYLCASSWTSGGNEQYFGPGTRLTVT.

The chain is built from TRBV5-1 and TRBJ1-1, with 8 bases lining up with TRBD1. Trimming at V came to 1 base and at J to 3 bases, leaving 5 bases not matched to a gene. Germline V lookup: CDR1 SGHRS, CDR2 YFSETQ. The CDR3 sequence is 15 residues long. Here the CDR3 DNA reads TGCGCCAGCAGCTTGTGGGGACAGGATGACACTGAAGCTTTCTTT. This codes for CASSLWGQDDTEAFF. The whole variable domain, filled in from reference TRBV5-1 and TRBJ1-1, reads KAGVTQTPRYLIKTRGQQVTLSCSPISGHRSVSWYQQTPGQGLQFLFEYFSETQRNKGNFPGRFSGRQFSNSRSEMNVSTLELGDSALYLCASSLWGQDDTEAFFGQGTRLTVV.

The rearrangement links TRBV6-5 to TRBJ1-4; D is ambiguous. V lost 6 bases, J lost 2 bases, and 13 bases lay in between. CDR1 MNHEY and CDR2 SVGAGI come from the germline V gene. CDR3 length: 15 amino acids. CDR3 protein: CASSRHEGTNEKLFF. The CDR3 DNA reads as TGTGCCAGCAGCCGACACGAGGGTACTAATGAAAAACTGTTTTTT.

The CDR3 sequence: CSARVDYGYTF. The CDR3 nucleotides are TGCAGTGCTAGAGTAGACTATGGCTACACCTTC. The chain recombines TRBV20-1 with TRBJ1-2; D unresolved. Trimming removed 1 base at V and 3 bases at J, with 3 bases between. There are 11 residues in the CDR3. Germline loops: CDR1 DFQATT, CDR2 SNEGSKA (reference sequence).

The CDR3 bases are TGTGCCAGTAGTATAGGACAGTTGACAGATACGCAGTATTTT. This sequence encodes CASSIGQLTDTQYF. The genes are TRBV19 and TRBJ2-3, with D tentatively TRBD1 (5 bases). This CDR3 spans 14 amino acids. CDR1 and CDR2 from the germline V gene are LNHDA and SQIVND (reference sequence). The germline V and J ends were trimmed by 1 base and 3 bases, with 8 bases remaining between them.

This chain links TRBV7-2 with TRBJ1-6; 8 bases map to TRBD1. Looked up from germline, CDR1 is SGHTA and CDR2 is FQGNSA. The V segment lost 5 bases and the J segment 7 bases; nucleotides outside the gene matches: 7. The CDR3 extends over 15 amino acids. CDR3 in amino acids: CASSGRQGRNSPLHF. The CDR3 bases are TGTGCCAGCAGCGGAAGACAGGGGAGGAATTCACCCCTCCACTTT. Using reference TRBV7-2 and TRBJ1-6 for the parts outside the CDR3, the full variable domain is GAGVSQSPSNKVTEKGKDVELRCDPISGHTALYWYRQSLGQGLEFLIYFQGNSAPDKSGLPSDRFSAERTGGSVSTLTIQRTQQEDSAVYLCASSGRQGRNSPLHFGNGTRLTVT.

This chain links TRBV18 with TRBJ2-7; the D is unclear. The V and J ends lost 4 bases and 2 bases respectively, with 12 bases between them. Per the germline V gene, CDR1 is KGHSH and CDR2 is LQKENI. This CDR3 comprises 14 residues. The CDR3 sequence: CASSLVDFTYEQYF. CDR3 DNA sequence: TGTGCCAGCTCACTCGTCGACTTTACCTACGAGCAGTACTTC.

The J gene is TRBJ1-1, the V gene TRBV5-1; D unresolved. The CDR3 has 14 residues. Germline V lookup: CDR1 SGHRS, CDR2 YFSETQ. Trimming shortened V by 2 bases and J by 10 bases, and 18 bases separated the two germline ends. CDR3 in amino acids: CASSFGSEAPGAFF. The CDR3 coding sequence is TGCGCCAGCAGCTTTGGGAGTGAAGCCCCGGGAGCTTTCTTT.

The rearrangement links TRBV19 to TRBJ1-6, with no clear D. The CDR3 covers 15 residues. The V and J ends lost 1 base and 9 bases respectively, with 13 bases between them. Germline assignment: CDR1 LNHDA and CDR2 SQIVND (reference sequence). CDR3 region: CASSIGARLGSPLHF. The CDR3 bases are TGTGCCAGTAGTATAGGGGCACGGTTGGGTTCACCCCTCCACTTT.

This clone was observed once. The CDR3 here is CASSRHSGTSGVGEQFF. The CDR3 DNA sequence: TGTGCCAGCAGTCGCCATTCCGGGACTAGCGGGGTTGGTGAGCAGTTCTTC. The rearrangement joins TRBV6-6 to TRBJ2-1; 13 bases fit TRBD2. CDR1 is MNHNY, CDR2 SVGAGI, per germline (reference sequence). V lost 5 bases and J lost 9; bases outside the gene matches: 13. The CDR3 length is 17 residues.

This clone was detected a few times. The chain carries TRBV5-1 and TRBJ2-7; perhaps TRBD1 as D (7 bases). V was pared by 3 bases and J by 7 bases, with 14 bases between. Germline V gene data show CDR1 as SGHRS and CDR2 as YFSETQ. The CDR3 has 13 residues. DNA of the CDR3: TGCGCCAGCAGCTGGGACAGCCGGGGGGAGCAGTACTTC. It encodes CASSWDSRGEQYF.

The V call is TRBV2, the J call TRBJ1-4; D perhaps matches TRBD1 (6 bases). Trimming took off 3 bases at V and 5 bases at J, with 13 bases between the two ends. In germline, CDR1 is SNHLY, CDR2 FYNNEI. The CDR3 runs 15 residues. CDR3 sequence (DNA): TGTGCCAGCAGTGAGGACGGACAGCGAAATGAAAAACTGTTTTTT. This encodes CASSEDGQRNEKLFF.

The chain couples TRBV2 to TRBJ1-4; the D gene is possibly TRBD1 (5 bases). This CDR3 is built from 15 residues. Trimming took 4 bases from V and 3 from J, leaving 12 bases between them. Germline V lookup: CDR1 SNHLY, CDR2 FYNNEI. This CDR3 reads CASSGRGFANEKLFF. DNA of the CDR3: TGTGCCAGCAGTGGGCGGGGGTTCGCTAATGAAAAACTGTTTTTT.

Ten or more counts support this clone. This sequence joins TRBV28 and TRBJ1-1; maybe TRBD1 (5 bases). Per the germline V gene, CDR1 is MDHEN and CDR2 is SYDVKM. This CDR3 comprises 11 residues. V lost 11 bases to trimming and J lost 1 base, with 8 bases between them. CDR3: CADRGNTEAFF. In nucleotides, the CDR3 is TGTGCCGACAGAGGGAACACTGAAGCTTTCTTT.

In nucleotides, the CDR3 is TGTGCCAGTAGTATGACAGGGTCCTGGGAGACCCAGTACTTC. This translates into CASSMTGSWETQYF. The chain is built from TRBV19 and TRBJ2-5; TRBD1 agrees at 7 bases. V lost 3 bases and J lost 5; bases outside the gene matches: 6. Looked up from germline, CDR1 is LNHDA and CDR2 is SQIVND (reference sequence). CDR3 length: 14 amino acids.

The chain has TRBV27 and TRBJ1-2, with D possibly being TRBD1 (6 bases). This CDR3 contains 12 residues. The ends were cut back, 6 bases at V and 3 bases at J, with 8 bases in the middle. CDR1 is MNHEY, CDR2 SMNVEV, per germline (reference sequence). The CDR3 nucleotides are TGTGCCAGCAGGACAGGCTACTATGGCTACACCTTC. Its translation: CASRTGYYGYTF.

CDR3 coding DNA: TGTGCCTGGAGTGGGGGCTGGAATGAAAAACTGTTTTTT. It encodes CAWSGGWNEKLFF. The chain recombines TRBV30 with TRBJ1-4; weak D call: TRBD1 (5 bases). CDR1 and CDR2 (germline): GTSNPN, SVGIG (reference sequence). Trimming took 1 base from V and 5 from J, leaving 8 bases between them. The CDR3 covers 13 residues.

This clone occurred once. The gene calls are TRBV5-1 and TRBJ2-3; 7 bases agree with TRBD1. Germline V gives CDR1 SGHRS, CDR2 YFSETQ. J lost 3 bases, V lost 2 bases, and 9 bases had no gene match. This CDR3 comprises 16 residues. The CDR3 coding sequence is TGCGCCAGCAGCTTTTATGGCAGGGGGAATACAGATACGCAGTATTTT. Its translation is CASSFYGRGNTDTQYF.

The CDR3 DNA sequence: TGTGCCAGCAGTTACTCAGGGGGCCTTGGCTATGGCTACACCTTC. Protein sequence: CASSYSGGLGYGYTF. This chain connects TRBV6-5 to TRBJ1-2; 7 nucleotides line up with TRBD1. The junction had 5 bases not matched to a gene; V was cut back by 0 bases and J by 4 bases. The CDR3 has 15 residues. CDR1 and CDR2 (germline): MNHEY, SVGAGI.

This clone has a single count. CDR3 bases: TGTGCCAGCATCCTTTGGGAGGGTCAGAACACTGAAGCTTTCTTT. Translated, it gives CASILWEGQNTEAFF. The rearrangement uses TRBV21-1 and TRBJ1-1. TRBV21-1 corresponds to a pseudogene. The CDR3 is 15 amino acids.

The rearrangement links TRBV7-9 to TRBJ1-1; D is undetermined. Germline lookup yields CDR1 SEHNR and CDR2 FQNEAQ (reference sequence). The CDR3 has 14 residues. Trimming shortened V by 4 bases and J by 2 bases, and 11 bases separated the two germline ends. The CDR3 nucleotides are TGTGCCAGCAGCTCTCAGGCTTTCAACACTGAAGCTTTCTTT. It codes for CASSSQAFNTEAFF.

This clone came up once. The CDR3 nucleotides are TGTGCCAGCAGCGTAGAAGCGTACGCTAGTAGGGGCTACACCTTC. It codes for CASSVEAYASRGYTF. The genes are TRBV9 and TRBJ1-2; unclear D gene. The germline V gene encodes CDR1 SGDLS and CDR2 YYNGEE. The CDR3 is 15 amino acids. V gave up 0 bases and J gave up 8 bases, with 17 bases separating them.

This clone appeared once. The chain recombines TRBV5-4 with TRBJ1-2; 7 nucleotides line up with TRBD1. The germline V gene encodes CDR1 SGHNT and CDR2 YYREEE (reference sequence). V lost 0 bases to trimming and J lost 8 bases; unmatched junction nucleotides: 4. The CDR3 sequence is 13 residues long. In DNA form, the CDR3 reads TGTGCCAGCAGCTTGGATACAGGGGCGGGCTACACCTTC. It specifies CASSLDTGAGYTF.

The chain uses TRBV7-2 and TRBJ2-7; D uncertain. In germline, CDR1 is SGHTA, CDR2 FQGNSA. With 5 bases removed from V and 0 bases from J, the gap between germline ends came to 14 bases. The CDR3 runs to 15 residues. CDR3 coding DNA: TGTGCCAGCAGCCCCCTAGGTTCGGCCTCCTACGAGCAGTACTTC. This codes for CASSPLGSASYEQYF.